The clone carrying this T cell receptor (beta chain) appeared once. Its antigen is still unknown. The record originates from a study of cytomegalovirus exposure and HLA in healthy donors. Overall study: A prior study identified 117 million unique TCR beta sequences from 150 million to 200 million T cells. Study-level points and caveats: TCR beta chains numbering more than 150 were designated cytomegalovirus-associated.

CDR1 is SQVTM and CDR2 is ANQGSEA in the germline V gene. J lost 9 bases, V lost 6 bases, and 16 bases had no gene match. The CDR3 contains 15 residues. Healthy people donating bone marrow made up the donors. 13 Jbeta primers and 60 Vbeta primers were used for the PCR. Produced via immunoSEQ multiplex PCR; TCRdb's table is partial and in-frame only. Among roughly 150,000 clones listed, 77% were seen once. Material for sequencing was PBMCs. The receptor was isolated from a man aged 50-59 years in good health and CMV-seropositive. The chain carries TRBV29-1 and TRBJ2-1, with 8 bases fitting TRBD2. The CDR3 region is CSVIRTSWVQGEQFF. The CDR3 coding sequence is TGCAGCGTCATTCGGACTAGCTGGGTCCAAGGTGAGCAGTTCTTC.